This T cell receptor (beta chain) came from a study of cytomegalovirus exposure and HLA in healthy donors. Study summary: T cells numbering about 200 million yielded 100 million to 120 million unique TCR beta sequences in an earlier analysis. Findings and limits, study-wide: Cytomegalovirus-associated TCR beta chains were listed, numbering some 150. From TCR beta sequences, most subjects' HLA-A and HLA-B alleles were reportedly predicted accurately.

Looked up from germline, CDR1 is SGDLS and CDR2 is YYNGEE. The CDR3 has 15 residues. Trimming stripped 2 bases from V and 5 bases from J, with 16 bases between. PCR was performed using 60 Vbeta and 13 Jbeta primers. This table comes from immunoSEQ multiplex PCR, and its TCRdb copy is limited to in-frame clones, with some not included. Among tens of thousands of clones listed, roughly four fifths were seen once. Only a few counts were recorded for this clone. Its antigen is undetermined. The source of this sequence is a woman aged 30 to 39 in good health and CMV-seropositive. Sequenced sample: PBMCs. The gene calls are TRBV9 and TRBJ2-5; D might be TRBD2 (7 bases). The CDR3 DNA is TGTGCCAGCAGCGTTGGGGGGAGGGGGTGGGAGACCCAGTACTTC. Protein: CASSVGGRGWETQYF.